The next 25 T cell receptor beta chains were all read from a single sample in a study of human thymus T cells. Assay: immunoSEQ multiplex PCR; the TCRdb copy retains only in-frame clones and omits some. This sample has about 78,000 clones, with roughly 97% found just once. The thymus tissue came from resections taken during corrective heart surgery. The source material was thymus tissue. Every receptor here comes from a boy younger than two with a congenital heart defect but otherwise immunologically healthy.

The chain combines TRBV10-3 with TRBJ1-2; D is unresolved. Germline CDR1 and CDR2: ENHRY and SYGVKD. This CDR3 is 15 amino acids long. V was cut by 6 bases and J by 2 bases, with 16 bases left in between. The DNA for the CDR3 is TGTGCCATCAGATCATCCGGGCAGACGAACTATGGCTACACCTTC. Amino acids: CAIRSSGQTNYGYTF.

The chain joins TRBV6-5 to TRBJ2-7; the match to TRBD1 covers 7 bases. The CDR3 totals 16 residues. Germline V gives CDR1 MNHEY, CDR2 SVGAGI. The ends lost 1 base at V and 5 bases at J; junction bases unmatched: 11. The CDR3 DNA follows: TGTGCCAGCAGTTACTTCCCGGGACAGAGGCCTAACGAGCAGTACTTC. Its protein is CASSYFPGQRPNEQYF.

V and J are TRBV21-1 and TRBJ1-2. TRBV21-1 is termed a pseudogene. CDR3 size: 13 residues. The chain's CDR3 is CASSRIRDYGYTF. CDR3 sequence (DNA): TGTGCCAGCAGCAGAATCCGGGACTATGGCTACACCTTC.

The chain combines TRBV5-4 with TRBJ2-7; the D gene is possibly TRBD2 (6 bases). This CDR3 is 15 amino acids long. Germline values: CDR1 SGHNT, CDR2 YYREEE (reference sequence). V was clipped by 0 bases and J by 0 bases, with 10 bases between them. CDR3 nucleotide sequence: TGTGCCAGCAGCTTGGAGTCCGGGGGCTCCTACGAGCAGTACTTC. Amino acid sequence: CASSLESGGSYEQYF.

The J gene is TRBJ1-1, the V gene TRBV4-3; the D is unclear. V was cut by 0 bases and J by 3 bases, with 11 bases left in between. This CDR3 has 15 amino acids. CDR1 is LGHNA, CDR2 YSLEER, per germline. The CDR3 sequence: CASSQDTDLDTEAFF. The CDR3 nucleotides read TGCGCCAGCAGCCAAGACACGGATTTGGACACTGAAGCTTTCTTT.

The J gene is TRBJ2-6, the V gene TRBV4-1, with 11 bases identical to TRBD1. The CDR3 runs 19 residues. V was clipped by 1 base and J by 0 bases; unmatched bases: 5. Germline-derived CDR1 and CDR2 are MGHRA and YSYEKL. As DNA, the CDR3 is TGCGCCAGCAGCCAAGCCAAGGACAGGGGGCCCTCTGGGGCCAACGTCCTGACTTTC. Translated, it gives CASSQAKDRGPSGANVLTF.

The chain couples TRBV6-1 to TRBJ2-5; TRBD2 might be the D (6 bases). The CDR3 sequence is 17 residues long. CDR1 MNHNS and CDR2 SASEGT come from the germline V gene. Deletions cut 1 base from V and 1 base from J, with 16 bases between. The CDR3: CASSEVKRRGRQETQYF. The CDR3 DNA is TGTGCCAGCAGTGAAGTAAAAAGGCGGGGTCGCCAAGAGACCCAGTACTTC.

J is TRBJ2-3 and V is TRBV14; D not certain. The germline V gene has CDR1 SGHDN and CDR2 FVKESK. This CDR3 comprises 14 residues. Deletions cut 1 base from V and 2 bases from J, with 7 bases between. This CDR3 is CASSQGGSTDTQYF. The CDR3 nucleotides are TGTGCCAGCAGCCAAGGAGGATCCACAGATACGCAGTATTTT.

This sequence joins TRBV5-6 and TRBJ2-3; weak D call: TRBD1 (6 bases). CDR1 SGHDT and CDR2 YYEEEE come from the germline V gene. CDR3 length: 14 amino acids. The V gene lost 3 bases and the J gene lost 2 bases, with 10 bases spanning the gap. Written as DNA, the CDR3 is TGTGCCAGCAGCTGCGACAGGTTCACAGATACGCAGTATTTT. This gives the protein CASSCDRFTDTQYF.

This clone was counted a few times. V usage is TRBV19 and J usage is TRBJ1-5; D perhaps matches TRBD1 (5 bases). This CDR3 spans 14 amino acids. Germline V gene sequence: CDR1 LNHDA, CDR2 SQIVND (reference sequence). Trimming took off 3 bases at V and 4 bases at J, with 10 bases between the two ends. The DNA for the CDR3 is TGTGCCAGTAGTATTGGGCAGGGTAATCAGCCCCAGCATTTT. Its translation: CASSIGQGNQPQHF.

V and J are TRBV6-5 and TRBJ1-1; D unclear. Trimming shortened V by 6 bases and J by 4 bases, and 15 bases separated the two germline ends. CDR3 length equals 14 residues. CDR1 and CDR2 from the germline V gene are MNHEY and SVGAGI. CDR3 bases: TGTGCCAGCAGGGACCCAGTCCCCGGCACTGAAGCTTTCTTT. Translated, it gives CASRDPVPGTEAFF.

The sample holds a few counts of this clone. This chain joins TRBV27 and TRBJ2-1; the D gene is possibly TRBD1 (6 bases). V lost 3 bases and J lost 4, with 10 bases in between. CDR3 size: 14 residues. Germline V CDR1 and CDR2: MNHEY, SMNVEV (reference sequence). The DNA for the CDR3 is TGTGCCAGCAGTTTCAGGGACAATTACAATGAGCAGTTCTTC. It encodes CASSFRDNYNEQFF.

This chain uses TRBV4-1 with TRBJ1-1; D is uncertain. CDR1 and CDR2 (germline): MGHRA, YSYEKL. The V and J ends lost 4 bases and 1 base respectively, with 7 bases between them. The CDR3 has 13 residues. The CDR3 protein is CASSLQWNTEAFF. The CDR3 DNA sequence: TGCGCCAGCAGCCTGCAGTGGAACACTGAAGCTTTCTTT.

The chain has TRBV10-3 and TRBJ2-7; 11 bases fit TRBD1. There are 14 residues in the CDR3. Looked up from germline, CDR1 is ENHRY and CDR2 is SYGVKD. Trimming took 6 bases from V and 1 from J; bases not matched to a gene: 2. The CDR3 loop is CAIRGQGVSYEQYF. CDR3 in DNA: TGTGCCATCAGGGGACAGGGGGTTTCCTACGAGCAGTACTTC.

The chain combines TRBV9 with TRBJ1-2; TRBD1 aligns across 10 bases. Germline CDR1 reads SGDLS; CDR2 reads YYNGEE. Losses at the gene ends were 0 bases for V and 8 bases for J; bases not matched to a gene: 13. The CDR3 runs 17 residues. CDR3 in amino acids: CASSVAPLTGGSRGYTF. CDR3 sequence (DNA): TGTGCCAGCAGCGTAGCGCCCCTGACAGGGGGCTCTAGAGGCTACACCTTC.

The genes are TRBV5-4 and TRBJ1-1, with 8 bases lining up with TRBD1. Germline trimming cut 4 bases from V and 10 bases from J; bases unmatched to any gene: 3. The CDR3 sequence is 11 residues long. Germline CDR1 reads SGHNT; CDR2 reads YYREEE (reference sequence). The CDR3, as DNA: TGTGCCAGCAGCACGCAGGGGGCAGCTTTCTTT. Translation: CASSTQGAAFF.

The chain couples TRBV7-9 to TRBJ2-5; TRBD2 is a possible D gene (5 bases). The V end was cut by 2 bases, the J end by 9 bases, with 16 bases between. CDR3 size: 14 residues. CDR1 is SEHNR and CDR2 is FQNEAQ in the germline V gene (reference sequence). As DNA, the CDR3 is TGTGCCAGCAGCTTACGGGGTGATTCGAGCGCCCAGTACTTC. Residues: CASSLRGDSSAQYF.

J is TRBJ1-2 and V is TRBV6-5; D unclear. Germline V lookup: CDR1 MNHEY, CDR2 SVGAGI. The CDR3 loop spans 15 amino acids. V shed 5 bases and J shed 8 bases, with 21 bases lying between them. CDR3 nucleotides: TGTGCCAGCAGTCCCATCCTAAGGACGGTGCGGGGCTACACCTTC. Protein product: CASSPILRTVRGYTF.

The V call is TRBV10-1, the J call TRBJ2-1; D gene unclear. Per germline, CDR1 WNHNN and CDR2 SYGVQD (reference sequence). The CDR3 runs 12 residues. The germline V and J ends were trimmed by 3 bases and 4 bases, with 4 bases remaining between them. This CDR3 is CASSDIYNEQFF. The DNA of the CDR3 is TGCGCCAGCAGTGACATTTACAATGAGCAGTTCTTC.

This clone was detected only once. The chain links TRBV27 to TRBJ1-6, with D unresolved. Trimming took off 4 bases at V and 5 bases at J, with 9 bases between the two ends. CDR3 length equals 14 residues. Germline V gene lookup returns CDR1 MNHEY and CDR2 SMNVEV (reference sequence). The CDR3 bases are TGTGCCAGCAGTTCACAAACGCATAATTCACCCCTCCACTTT. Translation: CASSSQTHNSPLHF.

CDR3 DNA sequence: TGTGCCAGCAGCCACCCGAGGGGTCGGGAGACCCAGTACTTC. Translated, it gives CASSHPRGRETQYF. The chain uses TRBV11-2 and TRBJ2-5, with D possibly called TRBD1 or TRBD2 (5 bases each). Trimming stripped 5 bases from V and 5 bases from J, with 15 bases between. The CDR3 sequence is 14 residues long. CDR1 SGHAT and CDR2 FQNNGV come from the germline V gene.

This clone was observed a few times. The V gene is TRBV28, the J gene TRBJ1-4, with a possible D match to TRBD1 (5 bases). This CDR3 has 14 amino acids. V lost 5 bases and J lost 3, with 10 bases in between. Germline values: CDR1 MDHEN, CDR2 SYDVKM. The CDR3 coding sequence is TGTGCCAGCAGTCGGACACTTGCTAATGAAAAACTGTTTTTT. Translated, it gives CASSRTLANEKLFF.

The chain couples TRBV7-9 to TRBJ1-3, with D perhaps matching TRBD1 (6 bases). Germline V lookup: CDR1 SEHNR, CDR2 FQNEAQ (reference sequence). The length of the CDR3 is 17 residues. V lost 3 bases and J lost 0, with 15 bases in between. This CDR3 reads CASSFGGSVSSGNTIYF. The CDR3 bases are TGTGCCAGCAGCTTTGGGGGCAGCGTTAGCTCTGGAAACACCATATATTTT.

The CDR3 sequence is CASSRAGYRKTQYF. CDR3 nucleotide sequence: TGTGCCAGCAGTCGGGCAGGATACAGGAAGACCCAGTACTTC. This chain joins TRBV9 and TRBJ2-5, with D possibly being TRBD1 (5 bases). The germline gives CDR1 SGDLS, CDR2 YYNGEE. Trimming stripped 5 bases from V and 6 bases from J, with 17 bases between. The CDR3 is 14 residues long.

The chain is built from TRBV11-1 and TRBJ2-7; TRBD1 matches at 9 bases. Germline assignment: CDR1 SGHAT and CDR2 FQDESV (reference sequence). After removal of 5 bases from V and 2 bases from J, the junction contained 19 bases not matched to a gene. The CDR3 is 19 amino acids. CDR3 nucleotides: TGTGCCAGCAGCCGCCAGAAGAACCCCGGGACAGGGACTCCCTACGAGCAGTACTTC. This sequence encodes CASSRQKNPGTGTPYEQYF.